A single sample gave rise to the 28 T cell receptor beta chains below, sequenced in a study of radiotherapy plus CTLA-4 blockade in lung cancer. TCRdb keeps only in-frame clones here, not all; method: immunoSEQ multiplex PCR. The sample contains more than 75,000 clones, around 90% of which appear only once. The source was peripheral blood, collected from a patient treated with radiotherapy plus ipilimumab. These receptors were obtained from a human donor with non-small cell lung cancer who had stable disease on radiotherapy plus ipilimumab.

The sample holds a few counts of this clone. The CDR3 region is CASYGGTGNTIYF. The CDR3 DNA reads as TGTGCCAGCTATGGCGGGACTGGAAACACCATATATTTT. V and J are TRBV18 and TRBJ1-3, with D uncertain. Trimming left V 7 bases short and J 2 bases short, with 9 bases between. The CDR3 covers 13 residues. Germline CDR1 is KGHSH and CDR2 is LQKENI.

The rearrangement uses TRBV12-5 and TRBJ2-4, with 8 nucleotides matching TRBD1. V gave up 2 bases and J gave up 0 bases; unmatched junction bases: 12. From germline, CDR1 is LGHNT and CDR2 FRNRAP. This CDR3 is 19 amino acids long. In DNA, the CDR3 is TGTGCTAGTGGTTTGATCAGGGGGCCGCTATTTGAAGCCAAAAACATTCAGTACTTC. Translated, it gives CASGLIRGPLFEAKNIQYF.

CDR3 bases: TGCGCCAGCAGGGACGACAGGGTTCAGCCCCAGCATTTT. Translation gives CASRDDRVQPQHF. This chain joins TRBV10-2 and TRBJ1-5; 7 nucleotides agree with TRBD1. J gave up 6 bases and V 6 bases, and 5 bases lay outside the gene matches. CDR1 is WSHSY, CDR2 SAAADI, per germline. CDR3 size: 13 residues.

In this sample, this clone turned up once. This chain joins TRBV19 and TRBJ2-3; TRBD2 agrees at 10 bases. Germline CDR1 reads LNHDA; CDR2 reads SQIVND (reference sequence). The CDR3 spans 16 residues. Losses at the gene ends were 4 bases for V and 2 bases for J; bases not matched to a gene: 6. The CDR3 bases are TGTGCCAGTAGTAAGCAGCGGGGGGGACTCACAGATACGCAGTATTTT. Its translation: CASSKQRGGLTDTQYF.

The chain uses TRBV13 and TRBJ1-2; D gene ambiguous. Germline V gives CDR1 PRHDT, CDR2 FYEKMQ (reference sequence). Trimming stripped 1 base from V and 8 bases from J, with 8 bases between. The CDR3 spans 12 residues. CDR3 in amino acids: CASSLESRGYTF. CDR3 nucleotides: TGTGCCAGCAGCTTAGAGTCGAGGGGCTACACCTTC.

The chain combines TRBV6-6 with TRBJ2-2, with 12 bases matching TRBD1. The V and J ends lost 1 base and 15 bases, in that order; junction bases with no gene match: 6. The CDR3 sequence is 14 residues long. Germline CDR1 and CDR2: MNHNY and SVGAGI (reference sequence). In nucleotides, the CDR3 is TGTGCCAGCAGTTACTTGGGGACAGGGGGCAAGTTGTTTTTT. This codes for CASSYLGTGGKLFF.

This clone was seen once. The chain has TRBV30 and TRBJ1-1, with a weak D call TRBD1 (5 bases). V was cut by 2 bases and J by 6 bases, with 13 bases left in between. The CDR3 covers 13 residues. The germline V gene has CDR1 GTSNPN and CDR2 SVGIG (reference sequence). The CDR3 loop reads CAWSKRMGAEAFF. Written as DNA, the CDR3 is TGTGCCTGGAGTAAACGGATGGGGGCTGAAGCTTTCTTT.

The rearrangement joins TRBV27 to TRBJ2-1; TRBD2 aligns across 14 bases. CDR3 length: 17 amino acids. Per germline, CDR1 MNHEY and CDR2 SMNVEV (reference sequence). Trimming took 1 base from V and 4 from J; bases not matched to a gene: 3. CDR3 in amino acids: CASSLFGTSGGYNEQFF. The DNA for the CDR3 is TGTGCCAGCAGTTTATTTGGGACTAGCGGGGGTTACAATGAGCAGTTCTTC.

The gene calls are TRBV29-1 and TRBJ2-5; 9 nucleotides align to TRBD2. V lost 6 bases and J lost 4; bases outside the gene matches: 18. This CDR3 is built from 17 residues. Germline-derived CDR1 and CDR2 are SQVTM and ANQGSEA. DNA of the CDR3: TGCAGCGTCCTCCCCCGGGGCGGGGGGGTCCCCTCAGAGACCCAGTACTTC. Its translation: CSVLPRGGGVPSETQYF.

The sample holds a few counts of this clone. CDR3 in DNA: TGCGCCAGCAGCCCCGGGGGGGCTCGGGGCAATCAGCCCCAGCATTTT. It is translated as CASSPGGARGNQPQHF. The V gene is TRBV4-1, the J gene TRBJ1-5, with D perhaps matching TRBD1 (6 bases). V was cut by 4 bases and J by 2 bases, with 15 bases left in between. This CDR3 spans 16 amino acids. Germline V gene lookup returns CDR1 MGHRA and CDR2 YSYEKL.

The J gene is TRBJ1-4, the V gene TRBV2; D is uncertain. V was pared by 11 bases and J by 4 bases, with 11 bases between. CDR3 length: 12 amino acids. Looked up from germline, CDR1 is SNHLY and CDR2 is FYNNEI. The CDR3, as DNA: TGTGCCGCCGGACCAAGTAATGAAAAACTGTTTTTT. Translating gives CAAGPSNEKLFF.

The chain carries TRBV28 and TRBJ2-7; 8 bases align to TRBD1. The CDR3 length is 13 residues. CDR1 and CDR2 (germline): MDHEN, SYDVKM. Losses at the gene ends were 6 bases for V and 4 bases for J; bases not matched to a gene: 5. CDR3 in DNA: TGTGCCAGCAGGGCAGGGGGCAAGTACGAGCAGTACTTC. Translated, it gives CASRAGGKYEQYF. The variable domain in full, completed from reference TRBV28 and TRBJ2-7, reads DVKVTQSSRYLVKRTGEKVFLECVQDMDHENMFWYRQDPGLGLRLIYFSYDVKMKEKGDIPEGYSVSREKKERFSLILESASTNQTSMYLCASRAGGKYEQYFGPGTRLTVT.

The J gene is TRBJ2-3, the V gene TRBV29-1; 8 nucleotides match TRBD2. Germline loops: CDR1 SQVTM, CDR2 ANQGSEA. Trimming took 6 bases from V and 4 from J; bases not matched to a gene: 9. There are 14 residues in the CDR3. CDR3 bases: TGCAGCGTCCCAACTAGCGGTGGGGCAGATACGCAGTATTTT. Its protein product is CSVPTSGGADTQYF.

Written as DNA, the CDR3 is TGCGCCAGCAGCACGACCGGGACTAGCTTTCCCGAGTTCTTC. It is translated as CASSTTGTSFPEFF. The rearrangement links TRBV5-1 to TRBJ2-1; the match to TRBD2 covers 9 bases. Germline loops: CDR1 SGHRS, CDR2 YFSETQ. CDR3 length equals 14 residues. Losses at the gene ends were 4 bases for V and 14 bases for J; bases not matched to a gene: 13.

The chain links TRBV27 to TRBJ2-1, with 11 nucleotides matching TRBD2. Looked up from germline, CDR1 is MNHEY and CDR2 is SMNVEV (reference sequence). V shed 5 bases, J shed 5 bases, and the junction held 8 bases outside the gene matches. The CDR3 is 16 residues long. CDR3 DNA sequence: TGTGCCAGCAGTACCTCGATTAGCGGGAGGGACAATGAGCAGTTCTTC. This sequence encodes CASSTSISGRDNEQFF.

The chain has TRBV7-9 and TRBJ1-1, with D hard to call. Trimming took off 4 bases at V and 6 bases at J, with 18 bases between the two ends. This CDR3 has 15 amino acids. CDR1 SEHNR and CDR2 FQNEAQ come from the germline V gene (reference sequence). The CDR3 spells CASSSRQLTQSEAFF. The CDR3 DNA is TGTGCCAGCAGCTCGCGACAATTAACACAATCTGAAGCTTTCTTT.

The CDR3 DNA reads TGTGCCAGCAGGTCGCCCGGGAGAGGGAGCCCAGATACGCAGTATTTT. Residues: CASRSPGRGSPDTQYF. The V gene is TRBV9, the J gene TRBJ2-3; the D gene is possibly TRBD2 (6 bases). Trimming left V 5 bases short and J 4 bases short, with 20 bases between. The CDR3 runs to 16 residues. Per the germline V gene, CDR1 is SGDLS and CDR2 is YYNGEE.

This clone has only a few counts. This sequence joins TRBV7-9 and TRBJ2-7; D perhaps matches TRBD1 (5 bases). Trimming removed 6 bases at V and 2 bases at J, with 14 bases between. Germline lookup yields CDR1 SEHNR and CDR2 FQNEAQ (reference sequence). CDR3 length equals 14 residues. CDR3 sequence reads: CASSSQGFPYEQYF. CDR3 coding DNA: TGTGCCAGCAGTTCTCAGGGTTTCCCCTACGAGCAGTACTTC.

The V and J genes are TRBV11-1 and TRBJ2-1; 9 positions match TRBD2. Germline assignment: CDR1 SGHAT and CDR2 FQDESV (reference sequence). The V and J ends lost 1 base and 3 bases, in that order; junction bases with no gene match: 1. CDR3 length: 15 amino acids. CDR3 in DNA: TGTGCCAGCAGCTTAGAAGCGGGGGGCTACAATGAGCAGTTCTTC. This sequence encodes CASSLEAGGYNEQFF.

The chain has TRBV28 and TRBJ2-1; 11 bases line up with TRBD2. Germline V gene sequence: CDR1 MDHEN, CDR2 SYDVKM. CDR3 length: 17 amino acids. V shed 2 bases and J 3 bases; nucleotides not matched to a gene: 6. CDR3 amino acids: CASSLPILAGGYNEQFF. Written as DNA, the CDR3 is TGTGCCAGCAGTTTACCCATCCTAGCGGGGGGCTACAATGAGCAGTTCTTC.

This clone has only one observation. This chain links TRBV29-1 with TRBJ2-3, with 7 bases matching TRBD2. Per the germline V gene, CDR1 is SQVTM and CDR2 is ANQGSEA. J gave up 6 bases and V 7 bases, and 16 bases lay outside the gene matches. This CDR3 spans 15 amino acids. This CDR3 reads CSADGGVERLDTQYF. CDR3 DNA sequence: TGCAGCGCTGATGGGGGGGTCGAGCGTTTGGATACGCAGTATTTT.

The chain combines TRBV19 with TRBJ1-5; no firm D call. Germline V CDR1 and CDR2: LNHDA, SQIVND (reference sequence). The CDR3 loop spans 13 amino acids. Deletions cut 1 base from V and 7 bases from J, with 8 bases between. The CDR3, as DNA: TGTGCCAGTAGTATAGCCCAGCGACAGCCCCAGCATTTT. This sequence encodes CASSIAQRQPQHF. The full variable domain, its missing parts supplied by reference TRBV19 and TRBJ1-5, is DGGITQSPKYLFRKEGQNVTLSCEQNLNHDAMYWYRQDPGQGLRLIYYSQIVNDFQKGDIAEGYSVSREKKESFPLTVTSAQKNPTAFYLCASSIAQRQPQHFGDGTRLSIL.

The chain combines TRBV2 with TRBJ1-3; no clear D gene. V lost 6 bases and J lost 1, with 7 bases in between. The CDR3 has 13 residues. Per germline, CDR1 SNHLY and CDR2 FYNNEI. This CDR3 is CASRPGSGNTIYF. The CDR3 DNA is TGTGCCAGCAGACCCGGGTCTGGAAACACCATATATTTT.

The CDR3 sequence is CASSRQGSRETQYF. CDR3 sequence (DNA): TGTGCCAGCAGCCGACAGGGGAGTCGGGAGACCCAGTACTTC. The rearrangement links TRBV2 to TRBJ2-5, with TRBD1 matching over 8 bases. With V trimmed by 6 bases and J by 5 bases, 8 bases remained unmatched. The CDR3 covers 14 residues. CDR1 SNHLY and CDR2 FYNNEI come from the germline V gene.

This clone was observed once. The CDR3 protein is CASSEVGRGSNEQFF. The CDR3 DNA reads as TGTGCCAGCAGTGAAGTCGGCAGGGGTAGCAATGAGCAGTTCTTC. The chain couples TRBV2 to TRBJ2-1, with D perhaps matching TRBD1 (6 bases). The CDR3 totals 15 residues. V lost 1 base to trimming and J lost 6 bases, with 13 bases between them. Germline V gene data show CDR1 as SNHLY and CDR2 as FYNNEI. The full variable domain, its missing parts supplied by reference TRBV2 and TRBJ2-1, is EPEVTQTPSHQVTQMGQEVILRCVPISNHLYFYWYRQILGQKVEFLVSFYNNEISEKSEIFDDQFSVERPDGSNFTLKIRSTKLEDSAMYFCASSEVGRGSNEQFFGPGTRLTVL.

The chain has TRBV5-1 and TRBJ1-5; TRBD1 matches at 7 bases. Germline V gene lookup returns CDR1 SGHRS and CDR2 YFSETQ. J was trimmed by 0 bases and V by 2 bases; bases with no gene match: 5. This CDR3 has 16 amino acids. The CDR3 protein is CASSFKTGTSNQPQHF. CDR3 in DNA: TGCGCCAGCAGCTTCAAGACAGGGACTAGCAATCAGCCCCAGCATTTT.

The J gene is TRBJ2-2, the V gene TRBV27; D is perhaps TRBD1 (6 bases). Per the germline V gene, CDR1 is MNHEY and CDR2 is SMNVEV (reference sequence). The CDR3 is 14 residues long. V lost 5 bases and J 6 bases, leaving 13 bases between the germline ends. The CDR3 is CASSLRPGAGELFF. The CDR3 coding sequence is TGTGCCAGCAGTCTCCGCCCAGGGGCCGGGGAGCTGTTTTTT.

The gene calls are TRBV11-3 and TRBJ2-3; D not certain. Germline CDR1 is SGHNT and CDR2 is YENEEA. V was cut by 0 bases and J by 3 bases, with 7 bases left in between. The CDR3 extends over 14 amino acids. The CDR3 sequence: CASSLDRRTDTQYF. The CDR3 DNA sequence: TGTGCCAGCAGCTTAGACAGGAGAACAGATACGCAGTATTTT.